Below, 2 T cell receptor beta chains from the same sample are listed, as sequenced in a study of vaccination and CD4 T cells after COVID-19. These receptors' targets are unknown. Treatment given: roughly 10-day PBMC culture with coronavirus spike peptide pools or control peptides (ViraFEST assay). Sequenced with the Oncomine TCR Beta short-read assay was DNA taken from cultured CD4+ T cells. In TCRdb, the PCR reads were re-called with MiXCR into one record per CDR3 protein. Here the sample spans approximately 8,700 distinct CDR3 sequences, roughly three fifths being singletons. Sequenced sample: CD4+ T cells from blood, cultured in vitro. These TCRs come from a human donor who had recovered from COVID-19.

This chain links TRBV6-1 with TRBJ2-1; TRBD2 matches 7 bases. The CDR3 consists of 18 residues. CDR1 is MNHNS, CDR2 SASEGT, per germline. V gave up 6 bases and J gave up 2 bases; unmatched junction bases: 16. CDR3 sequence reads: CASSQIPLAGDPYNEQFF. In DNA form, the CDR3 reads TGTGCCAGCAGCCAAATCCCTTTGGCGGGGGACCCCTACAATGAGCAGTTCTTC.

The chain links TRBV5-1 to TRBJ1-5, with D perhaps TRBD1 (5 bases). This CDR3 contains 14 residues. Germline V gene sequence: CDR1 SGHRS, CDR2 YFSETQ. The V end was cut by 1 base, the J end by 4 bases, with 9 bases between. CDR3 in DNA: TGCGCCAGCAGCTTGTCCTGGGGGAATCAGCCCCAGCATTTT. Protein: CASSLSWGNQPQHF.